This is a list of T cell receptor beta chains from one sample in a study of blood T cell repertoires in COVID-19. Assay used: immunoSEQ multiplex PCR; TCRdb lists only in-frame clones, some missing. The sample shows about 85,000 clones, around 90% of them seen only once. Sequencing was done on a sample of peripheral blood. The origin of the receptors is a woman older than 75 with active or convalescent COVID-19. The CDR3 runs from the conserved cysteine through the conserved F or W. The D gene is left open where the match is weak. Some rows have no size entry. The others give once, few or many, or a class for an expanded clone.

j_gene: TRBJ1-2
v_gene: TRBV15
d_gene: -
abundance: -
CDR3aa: CATSRGGISNYGYTF

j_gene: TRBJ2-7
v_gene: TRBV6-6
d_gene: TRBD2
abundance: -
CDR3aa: CASSYSQREGSEQYF

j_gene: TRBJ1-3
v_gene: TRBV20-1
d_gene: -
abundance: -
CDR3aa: CSATDPGASGNTIYF

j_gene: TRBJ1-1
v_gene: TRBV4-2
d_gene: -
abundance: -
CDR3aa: CASSQVQATEAFF

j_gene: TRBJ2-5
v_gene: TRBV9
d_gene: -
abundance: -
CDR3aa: CASSHRDSGFEETQYF

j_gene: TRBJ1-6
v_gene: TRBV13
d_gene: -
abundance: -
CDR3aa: CASSFRTDYNSPLHF

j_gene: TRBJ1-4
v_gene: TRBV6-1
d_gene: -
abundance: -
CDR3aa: CASSEAWGTSFEKLFF

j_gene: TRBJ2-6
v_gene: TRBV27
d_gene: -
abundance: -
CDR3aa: CASSSPRSGANVLTF

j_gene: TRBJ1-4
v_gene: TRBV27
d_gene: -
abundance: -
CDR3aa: CASSLLLPDMTGKLFF

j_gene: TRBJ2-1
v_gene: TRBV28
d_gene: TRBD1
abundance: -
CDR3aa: CASSPTDGQGRNEQFF

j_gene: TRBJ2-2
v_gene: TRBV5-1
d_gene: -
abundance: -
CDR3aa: CASAWGDFAGELFF

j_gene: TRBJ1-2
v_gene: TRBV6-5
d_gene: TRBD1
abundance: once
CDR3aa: CASIGSGGHYGYTF

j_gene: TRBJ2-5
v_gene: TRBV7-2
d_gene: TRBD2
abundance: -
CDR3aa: CASSQSGRQGTQYF

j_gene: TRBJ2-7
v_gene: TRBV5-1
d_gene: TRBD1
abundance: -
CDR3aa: CASSVGQGPDEQYF

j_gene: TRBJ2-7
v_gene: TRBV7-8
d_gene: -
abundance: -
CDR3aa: CASSLVVQGEQYF

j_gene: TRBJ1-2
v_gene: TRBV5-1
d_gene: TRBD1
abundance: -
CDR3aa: CASSQTIQGNGYTF

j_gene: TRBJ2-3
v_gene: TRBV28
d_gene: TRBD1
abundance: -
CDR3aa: CASSPLQGDPLTDTQYF

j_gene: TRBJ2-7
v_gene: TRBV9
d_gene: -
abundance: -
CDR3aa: CASSVGQGNTYEQYF

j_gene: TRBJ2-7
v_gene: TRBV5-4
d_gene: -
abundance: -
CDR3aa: CASSSPFSYEQYF

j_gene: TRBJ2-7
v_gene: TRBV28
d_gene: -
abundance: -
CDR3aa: CASSPLYYEQYF

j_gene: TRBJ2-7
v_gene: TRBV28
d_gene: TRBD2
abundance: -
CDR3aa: CASSLLGLAGTQDYEQYF

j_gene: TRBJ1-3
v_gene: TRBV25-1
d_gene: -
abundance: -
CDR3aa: CASSEYRSSGNTIYF

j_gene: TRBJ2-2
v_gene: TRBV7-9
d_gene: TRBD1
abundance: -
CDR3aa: CASSPTTGVAGELFF

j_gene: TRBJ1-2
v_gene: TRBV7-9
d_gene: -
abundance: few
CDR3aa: CASSAPPGGAGYTF

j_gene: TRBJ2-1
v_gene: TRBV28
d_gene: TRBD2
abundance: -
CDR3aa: CASISGPSYNEQFF

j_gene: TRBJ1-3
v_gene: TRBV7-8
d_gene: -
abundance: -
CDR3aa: CASSLGGGGNTIYF

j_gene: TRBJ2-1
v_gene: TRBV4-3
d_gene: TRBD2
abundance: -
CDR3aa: CASSPTFGAGGRNNEQFF

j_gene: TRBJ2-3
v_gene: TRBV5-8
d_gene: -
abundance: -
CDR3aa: CASSSPNTDTQYF

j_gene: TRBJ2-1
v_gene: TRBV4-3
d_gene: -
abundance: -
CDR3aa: CASSQDRQHEQFF

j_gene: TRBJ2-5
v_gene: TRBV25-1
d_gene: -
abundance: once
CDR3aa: CASSEITGVETQYF

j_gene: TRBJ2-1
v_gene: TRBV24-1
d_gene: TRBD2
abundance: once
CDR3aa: CATSTGTSVPNEQFF

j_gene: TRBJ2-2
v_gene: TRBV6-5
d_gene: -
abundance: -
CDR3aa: CASSNTGELFF

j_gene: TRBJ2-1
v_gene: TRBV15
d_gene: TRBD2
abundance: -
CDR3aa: CATSKTGTTKHNEQFF

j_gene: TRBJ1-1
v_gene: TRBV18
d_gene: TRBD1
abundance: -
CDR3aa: CASSRQGLTEAFF

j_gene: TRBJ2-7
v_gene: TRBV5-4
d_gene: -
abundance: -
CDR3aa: CASSWGAGEQYF

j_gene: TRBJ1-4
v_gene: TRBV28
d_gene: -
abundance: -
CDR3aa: CASSLPPRGGGEKLFF

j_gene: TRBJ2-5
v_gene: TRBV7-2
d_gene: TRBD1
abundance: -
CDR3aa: CASSPGQGARTKETQYF

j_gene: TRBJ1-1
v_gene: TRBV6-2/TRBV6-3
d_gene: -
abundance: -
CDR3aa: CASSWGSLGTEAFF

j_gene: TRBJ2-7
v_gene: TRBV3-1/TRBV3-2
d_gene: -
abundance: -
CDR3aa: CASSQVRGTRSYEQYF

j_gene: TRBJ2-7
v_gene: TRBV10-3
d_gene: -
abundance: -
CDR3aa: CAISTGVREQYF

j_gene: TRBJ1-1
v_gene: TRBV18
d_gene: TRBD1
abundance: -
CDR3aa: CASSPQGVDTEAFF

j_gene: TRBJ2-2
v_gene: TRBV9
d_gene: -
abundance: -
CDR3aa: CASSVGAGENTGELFF

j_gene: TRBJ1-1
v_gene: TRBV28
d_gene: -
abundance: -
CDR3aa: CASSLRGTFMNTEAFF

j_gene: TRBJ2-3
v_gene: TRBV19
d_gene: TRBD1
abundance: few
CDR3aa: CASSGGPGQGWTDTQYF

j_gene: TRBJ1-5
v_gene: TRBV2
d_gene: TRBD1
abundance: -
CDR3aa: CASLKGAGGNQPQHF

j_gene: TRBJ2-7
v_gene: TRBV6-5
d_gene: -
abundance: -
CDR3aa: CASSSATVSYEQYF

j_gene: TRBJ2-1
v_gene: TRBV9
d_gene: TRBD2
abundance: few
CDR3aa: CASSVRGDGAYNEQFF

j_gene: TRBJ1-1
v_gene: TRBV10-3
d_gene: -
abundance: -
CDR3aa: CAISNMPNTEAFF

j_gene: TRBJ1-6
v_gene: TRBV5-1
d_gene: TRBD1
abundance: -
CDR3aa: CASSLGQGNSPLHF

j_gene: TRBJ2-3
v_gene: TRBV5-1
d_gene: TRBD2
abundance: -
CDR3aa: CASSLGHPGSRPSGARSDTQYF

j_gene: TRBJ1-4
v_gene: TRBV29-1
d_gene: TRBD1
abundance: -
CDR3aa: CSAAPDDRETNEKLFF

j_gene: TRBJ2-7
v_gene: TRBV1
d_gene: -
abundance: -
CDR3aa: CTSRGHTQYF

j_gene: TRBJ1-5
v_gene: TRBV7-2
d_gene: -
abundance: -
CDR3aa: CASSLRQTNQPQHF

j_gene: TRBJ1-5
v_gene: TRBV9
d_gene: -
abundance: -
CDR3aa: CASGTLNQPQHF